The clone carrying this TCR beta chain was counted only a few times. Its antigen is undetermined. The data were obtained in a study of vaccination and CD4 T cells after COVID-19. Treatment here: approximately 11-day PBMC culture with coronavirus spike peptide pools or control peptides (ViraFEST assay). From the unexposed donor, CD4+ T cells were collected ahead of the COVID-19 pandemic (2011-2018). Sequence data for DNA of cultured CD4+ T cells were generated by the Oncomine TCR Beta short-read assay. TCRdb itself ran the PCR reads through MiXCR, one entry per CDR3 protein. The sample has 5,500 to 8,000 distinct CDR3 sequences, about two fifths seen once. Sequencing was carried out using CD4+ T cells from blood, cultured in vitro. The TCR was taken from a human donor in good health.

The CDR3 nucleotides read TGTGCCATCAGATTAGGGAACAATTCACCCCTCCACTTT. Protein: CAIRLGNNSPLHF. The J gene is TRBJ1-6, the V gene TRBV10-3; D is unclear. CDR1 and CDR2 (germline): ENHRY, SYGVKD. V was pared by 6 bases and J by 7 bases, with 10 bases between. This CDR3 contains 13 residues.